The 2 T cell receptor beta chains below come from one sample, sequenced in a study of CD8 T cells in ankylosing spondylitis. Overall study findings and caveats: For ankylosing spondylitis blood, a TCR beta motif of about eight highly homologous variants appeared characteristic.

Their antigens remain unidentified. TCRdb called the 5' RACE reads again in MiXCR, with one record for every CDR3 protein. Of about 500,000 distinct CDR3 sequences listed, about 13% were seen once; the top ten hold almost 7%. Sequenced: blood, either unsorted or a sorted T cell fraction (not recorded which). These receptor sequences come from a male donor with ankylosing spondylitis.

This clonotype has more than one count but fewer than ten. The chain carries TRBV12-3 or TRBV12-4 and TRBJ2-3; the D is unclear. This CDR3 has 15 amino acids. The V end was cut by 3 bases, the J end by 3 bases, with 13 bases between. This chain's CDR3 is CASSFPSEATDTQYF. The CDR3 DNA follows: TGTGCCAGCAGTTTCCCTAGTGAGGCGACAGATACGCAGTATTTT.

The V gene is TRBV30, the J gene TRBJ2-5; a possible D gene is TRBD2 (6 bases). Trimming stripped 0 bases from V and 5 bases from J, with 7 bases between. The germline V gene encodes CDR1 GTSNPN and CDR2 SVGIG (reference sequence). CDR3 size: 12 residues. The CDR3 sequence: CAWSVGGETQYF. The CDR3, as DNA: TGTGCCTGGAGTGTAGGAGGGGAGACCCAGTACTTC.